Listed below are T cell receptor beta chains from one sample, sequenced in a study of T cell repertoires in cytomegalovirus infection. These TCRs' antigens remain unknown. MiXCR, applied by TCRdb to the reads, yields one record per CDR3 protein. This table holds roughly 920,000 distinct CDR3 sequences, roughly a third found once. Source: cultured CD8+ T cells from PBMCs, taken from culture after CMV antigen stimulation. These receptors all stem from a human donor in good health (CMV status not recorded). Some clones in this sample may be carry-over from other donors' samples. Both conserved end residues are part of each CDR3. Each record gives: clone size, V gene, D gene, J gene, CDR3 DNA, CDR3 protein. D genes are given only for firm matches. A clone size is listed for some rows: how often the clone was seen (once, few, many), or a class if it is expanded.

>NA|TRBV6-2/TRBV6-3|NA|TRBJ1-5
TGTGCCAGCAGTTACTCCTATCATAGCAATCAGCCCCAGCATTTT
CASSYSYHSNQPQHF
>few|TRBV10-3|TRBD2|TRBJ2-2
TGTGCCGTTCTAGCGGGGGGCAACACCGGGGAGCTGTTTTTT
CAVLAGGNTGELFF
>NA|TRBV20-1|TRBD2|TRBJ2-1
TGCAGTGCTATTGGCGGGGGGCTATACAATGAGCAGTTCTTC
CSAIGGGLYNEQFF
>few|TRBV7-9|TRBD2|TRBJ2-1
TGTGCCAGCAGCGGAAGGAGACTAGCTGGGGATAGCTCCTACAATGAGCAGTTCTTC
CASSGRRLAGDSSYNEQFF
>NA|TRBV4-2|NA|TRBJ1-6
TGTGCCAGCATTGGAGAGAGCTCCTATAATTCACCCCTCCACTTT
CASIGESSYNSPLHF
>NA|TRBV6-6|TRBD2|TRBJ2-7
TGTGCCAACAGTAACACTAGCGGGGGGTGGTACGAGCAGTACTTC
CANSNTSGGWYEQYF
>few|TRBV19|NA|TRBJ2-1
TGTGCCAGTAGTGATGGTGAGCAGTTCTTC
CASSDGEQFF
>NA|TRBV24-1|NA|TRBJ1-1
TGTGCCACCAGTGATTTCGGGCGGCTGGGCAGAGACACTGAAGCTTTCTTT
CATSDFGRLGRDTEAFF
>NA|TRBV15|NA|TRBJ2-3
TGTGCCACCAGCAGAGTTTTCGGCGTCGTTGGGGATACGCAGTATTTT
CATSRVFGVVGDTQYF
>NA|TRBV6-5|NA|TRBJ1-1
TGTGCCAGCACCCTCCATACAGGGTCTGGAGGCACTGAAGCTTTCTTT
CASTLHTGSGGTEAFF
>NA|TRBV19|NA|TRBJ1-2
TGTGCCAGTAGTTGGGGGCAAGGGACTAACTATGGCTACACCTTC
CASSWGQGTNYGYTF
>NA|TRBV19|NA|TRBJ2-1
TGTGCCAGTAAAGGGGTTCGCCGCCTCTCCTACAATGAGCAGTTCTTC
CASKGVRRLSYNEQFF
>NA|TRBV12-5|NA|TRBJ1-3
TGTCCTAGTGGTTTGGCCGGGGGGGACACCATATATTTT
CPSGLAGGDTIYF
>NA|TRBV4-1|NA|TRBJ2-3
TGTGCCAGCAGCCAGTCAGGGGACAGCACAGATACGCAGTATTTT
CASSQSGDSTDTQYF
>once|TRBV5-4|NA|TRBJ1-2
TGTGCCAGCAGCCCACCCGGATCAGAAGGCTACACCTTC
CASSPPGSEGYTF
>NA|TRBV2|NA|TRBJ2-5
TGTGCCAGCAAGGGGGCGACAAGCGGGGGTTCGGCTGGGGAGACCCAGTACTTC
CASKGATSGGSAGETQYF
>NA|TRBV15|NA|TRBJ2-6
TGTGCCACCAGCAGAGATGGCTTCTCTGGGGCCAACGTCCTGACTTTC
CATSRDGFSGANVLTF
>few|TRBV10-3|NA|TRBJ2-1
TGTGCCATCAGTGGGGTTCAATCCTACAATGAGCAGTTCTTC
CAISGVQSYNEQFF
>few|TRBV10-3|TRBD2|TRBJ2-5
TGTGCCACCCGACTAGCGGGGGATGAGACCCAGTACTTC
CATRLAGDETQYF
>once|TRBV27|TRBD1|TRBJ2-3
TGTGCCAGCAGTTTTAGACAGGGGGGAGCAGATACGCAGTATTTT
CASSFRQGGADTQYF
>NA|TRBV12-3/TRBV12-4|NA|TRBJ1-5
TGTGCCAGCAGTGTAACACAGGGTAGCAATCAGCCCCAGCATTTT
CASSVTQGSNQPQHF
>few|TRBV6-5|NA|TRBJ1-2
TGTGCCAGCAGTTACTCCGGGGAGCGGGGCTATGGCTACACCTTC
CASSYSGERGYGYTF
>NA|TRBV10-3|NA|TRBJ1-2
TGTGCCATCAGTAATGACAGTGTACCCCGGCACTATGGCTACACCTTC
CAISNDSVPRHYGYTF
>many|TRBV6-1|NA|TRBJ1-5
TGTGCCAGCAGTGAATCCTGGGGGGCGAATCAGCCCCAGCATTTT
CASSESWGANQPQHF
>few|TRBV6-2/TRBV6-3|NA|TRBJ2-1
TGTGCCAGCACCTCCGAGGCGAGCTCCTACAATGAGCAGTTCTTC
CASTSEASSYNEQFF
>many|TRBV7-6|TRBD2|TRBJ2-1
TGTGCCAGCAGCTTTGGGGGGGGATCCAACAATGAGCAGTTCTTC
CASSFGGGSNNEQFF
>NA|TRBV13|TRBD1|TRBJ2-2
TGTGCCAGCAGAGGACCGGGACAGGGGAACACCGGGGAGCTGTTTTTT
CASRGPGQGNTGELFF
>few|TRBV5-1|TRBD2|TRBJ2-3
TGCGCCAGCAGCCCGGGACTAGCGGGGGCCTACCGCACAGATACGCAGTATTTT
CASSPGLAGAYRTDTQYF
>many|TRBV7-2|TRBD2|TRBJ2-3
TGTGCCAGCAGTTTCCACTGGGACCCGATGAGGAGCGGGGGGGTAGATACGCAGTATTTT
CASSFHWDPMRSGGVDTQYF
>NA|TRBV12-3/TRBV12-4|TRBD2|TRBJ2-3
TGTGCCAGCAGTCCAGACGGGGGGGGGCCGAACACAGATACGCAGTATTTT
CASSPDGGGPNTDTQYF
>NA|TRBV7-8|NA|TRBJ2-3
TGTGCCAGCACCGCTATAACGGCCGGAGATACGCAGTATTTT
CASTAITAGDTQYF
>few|TRBV2|TRBD2|TRBJ2-1
TGTGCCAGCAGTTCAACTACTAGCGGGGGGAATAATGAGCAGTTCTTC
CASSSTTSGGNNEQFF
>once|TRBV24-1|NA|TRBJ2-3
TGTGCCACCGGAGGACTGAAGACGCAGTATTTT
CATGGLKTQYF
>NA|TRBV27|NA|TRBJ2-3
TGTGCCAGCAGTAAACCGGGACACTCCATCGCTAGCACAGATACGCAGTATTTT
CASSKPGHSIASTDTQYF
>few|TRBV7-9|NA|TRBJ1-2
TGTGCCAGCAGCCCCGGGACGAAGGGGCGGCATGGCTACACCTTC
CASSPGTKGRHGYTF
>many|TRBV5-5|NA|TRBJ1-4
TGTGCCAGCAGCTTGGATCTTAATGAAAAACTGTTTTTT
CASSLDLNEKLFF
>few|TRBV11-2|TRBD1|TRBJ2-6
TGTGCCAGCAGCCCCTATACAGGGGGCGGTGGGGCCAACGTCCTGACTTTC
CASSPYTGGGGANVLTF
>NA|TRBV7-9|TRBD1|TRBJ1-2
TGTGCCAGCAGCTTCACAGGGGGCGTTTACTATGGCTACACCTTC
CASSFTGGVYYGYTF
>NA|TRBV6-4|NA|TRBJ1-1
TGTGCCAGCAGTGTACAGGCTAACACTGAAGCTTTCTTT
CASSVQANTEAFF
>few|TRBV4-2|NA|TRBJ2-7
TGTGCCAGCAGCCAAGGGGGGCCAGGGATCAACGAGCAGTACTTC
CASSQGGPGINEQYF
>many|TRBV7-7|NA|TRBJ2-1
TGTGCTAGCAGCTTAGGAAGCGCGGGTGTCAATGAGCAGTTCTTC
CASSLGSAGVNEQFF
>few|TRBV7-8|TRBD2|TRBJ2-5
TGTGCCAGCAGCATATTGACTAGCGGTATTCAAGAGACCCAGTACTTC
CASSILTSGIQETQYF
>few|TRBV24-1|TRBD1|TRBJ2-3
TGTGCCACCAGCCCAGGGGGCGACAGATTCGGGACAGATACGCAGTATTTT
CATSPGGDRFGTDTQYF
>NA|TRBV19|TRBD1|TRBJ2-2
TGTGCCAGTAGTGGATCCGGGACAGGGCCTGAGACCGGGGAGCTGTTTTTT
CASSGSGTGPETGELFF
>NA|TRBV7-6|NA|TRBJ2-1
TGTGCCAGCAGCGCGAAGGGGACCTACAATGAGCAGTTCTTC
CASSAKGTYNEQFF
>NA|TRBV24-1|TRBD1|TRBJ2-1
TGTGCCACCAGTGACCGGAGGACCAGGGGGCAATCCTACAATGAGCAGTTCTTC
CATSDRRTRGQSYNEQFF
>NA|TRBV6-2/TRBV6-3|NA|TRBJ2-1
TGTGCCGTTGTGGGACACCTCCCCAATGAGCAGTTCTTC
CAVVGHLPNEQFF
>NA|TRBV25-1|NA|TRBJ1-1
TGTGCCAGCAGTGAAGCCCTTAGCGCTGAAGCTTTCTTT
CASSEALSAEAFF
>NA|TRBV19|NA|TRBJ1-5
TGTGCCAGTACCAAATATGACGGGGGGAATCAGCCCCAGCATTTT
CASTKYDGGNQPQHF
>few|TRBV6-5|NA|TRBJ1-2
TGTGCCAGCAGTTCCCGGGACATAGAATATGGCTACACCTTC
CASSSRDIEYGYTF
>NA|TRBV4-1|NA|TRBJ2-2
TGCGCCAGCAGTTCCAGTTGGCCGGGGCCCACCGGGGAGCTGTTTTTT
CASSSSWPGPTGELFF
>NA|TRBV24-1|NA|TRBJ2-6
TGTGCCCCCCCTCGGGGCCGGGAATCCCTTCCTGGGGCCAACGTCCTGACTTTC
CAPPRGRESLPGANVLTF
>many|TRBV7-8|NA|TRBJ1-1
TGTGCCAGCAGCAGAGCGGTGGGATACACTGAAGCTTTCTTT
CASSRAVGYTEAFF